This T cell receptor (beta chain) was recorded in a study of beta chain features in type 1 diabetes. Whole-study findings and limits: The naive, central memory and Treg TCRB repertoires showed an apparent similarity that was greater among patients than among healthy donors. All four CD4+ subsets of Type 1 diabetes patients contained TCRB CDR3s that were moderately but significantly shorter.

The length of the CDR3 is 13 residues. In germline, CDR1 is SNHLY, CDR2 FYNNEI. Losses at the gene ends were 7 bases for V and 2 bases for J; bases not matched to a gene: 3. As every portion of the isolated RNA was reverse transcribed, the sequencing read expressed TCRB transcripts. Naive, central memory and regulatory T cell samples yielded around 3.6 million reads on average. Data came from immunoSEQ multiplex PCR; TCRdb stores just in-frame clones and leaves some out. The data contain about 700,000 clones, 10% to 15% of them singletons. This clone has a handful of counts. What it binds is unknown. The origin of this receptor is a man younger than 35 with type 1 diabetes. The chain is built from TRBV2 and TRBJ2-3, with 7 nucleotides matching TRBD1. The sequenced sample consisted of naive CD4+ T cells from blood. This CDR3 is CASNGQATDTQYF. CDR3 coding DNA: TGTGCCAGCAACGGACAGGCCACAGATACGCAGTATTTT.